This TCR beta chain was sequenced for a study of shared clonotypes between healthy human individuals. V lost 4 bases, J lost 3 bases, and 13 bases lay in between. Germline CDR1 is SGHRS and CDR2 is YFSETQ. The CDR3 is 15 residues long. Assay: immunoSEQ multiplex PCR; the TCRdb copy retains only in-frame clones and omits some. The sample yields around 2.5 million clones, roughly 93% seen once. Sequenced input: naive CD4+ T cells from PBMCs. As to subset: CD45RA+ positively selected. The rearrangement joins TRBV5-1 to TRBJ2-2, with D uncertain. This TCR derives from a man aged 18-30 years in good health. Some clones in this sample may be carry-over from other donors' samples. This chain's CDR3 is CASSRGGRDTGELFF. The CDR3 bases are TGCGCCAGCAGCAGAGGTGGGCGAGACACCGGGGAGCTGTTTTTT.